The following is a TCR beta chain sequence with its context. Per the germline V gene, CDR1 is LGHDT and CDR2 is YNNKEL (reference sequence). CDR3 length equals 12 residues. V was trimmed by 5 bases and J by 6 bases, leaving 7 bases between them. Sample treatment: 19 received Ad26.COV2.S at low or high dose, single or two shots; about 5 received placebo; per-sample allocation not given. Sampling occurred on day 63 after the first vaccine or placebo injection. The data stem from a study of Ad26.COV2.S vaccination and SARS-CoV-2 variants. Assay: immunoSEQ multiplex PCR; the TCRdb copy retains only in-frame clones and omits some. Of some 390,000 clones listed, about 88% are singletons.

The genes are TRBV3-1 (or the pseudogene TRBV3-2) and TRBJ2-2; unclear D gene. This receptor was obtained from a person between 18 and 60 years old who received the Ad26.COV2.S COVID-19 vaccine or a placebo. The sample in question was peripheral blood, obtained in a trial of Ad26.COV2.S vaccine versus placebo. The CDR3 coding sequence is TGTGCCAGCAGCGTCCAGGCCGGGGAGCTGTTTTTT. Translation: CASSVQAGELFF.